This T cell receptor (beta chain) comes out of a study of T cells after yellow fever vaccination. CDR1 and CDR2 (germline): LNHDA, SQIVND (reference sequence). The V and J ends lost 3 bases and 3 bases respectively, with 2 bases between them. The CDR3 runs 11 residues. Production of TCR cDNA was by 5'RACE template switching, which also added a universal primer site and UMIs. TCRdb passed the 5' RACE reads through MiXCR, listing each CDR3 protein once. This repertoire shows 55,000 to 70,000 distinct CDR3 sequences, over 6% found once; its top ten account for about 39%. Study-wide results and limits: The study re-detected most primary-vaccination clones after the booster (roughly 96% CD4, 88% CD8). The appearance of a small share of clonotypes in both CD4 and CD8 compartments was observed.

This clonotype was observed many times. Antigen unknown. This chain joins TRBV19 and TRBJ1-2; D is uncertain. The sample here was CD8+ T cells sorted from PBMCs, taken more than 35 days after the first yellow fever vaccination. This TCR derives from a man between 18 and 35 years old who received the YFV17D yellow fever vaccine. CDR3 DNA sequence: TGTGCCAGTAGTATCGACTATGGCTACACCTTC. Protein sequence: CASSIDYGYTF.